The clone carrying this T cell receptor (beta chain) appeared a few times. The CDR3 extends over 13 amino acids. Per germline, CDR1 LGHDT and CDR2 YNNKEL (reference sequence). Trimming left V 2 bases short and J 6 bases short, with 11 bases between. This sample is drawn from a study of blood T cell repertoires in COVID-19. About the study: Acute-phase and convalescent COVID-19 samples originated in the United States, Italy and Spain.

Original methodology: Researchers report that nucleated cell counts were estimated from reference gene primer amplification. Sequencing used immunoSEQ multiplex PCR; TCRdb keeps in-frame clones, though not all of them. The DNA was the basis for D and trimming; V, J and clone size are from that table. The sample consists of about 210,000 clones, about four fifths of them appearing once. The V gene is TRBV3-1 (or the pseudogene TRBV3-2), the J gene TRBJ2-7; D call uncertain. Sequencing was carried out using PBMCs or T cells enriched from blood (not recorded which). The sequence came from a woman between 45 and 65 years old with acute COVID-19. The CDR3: CASSQLIRGEQYF. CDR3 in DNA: TGTGCCAGCAGCCAACTGATCCGAGGCGAGCAGTACTTC.